The clone carrying this TCR beta chain occurred a few times. Only in-frame clones appear in the TCRdb table, and some are missing; sequencing was by immunoSEQ multiplex PCR. The sample has over 200,000 clones; 85% to 90% are singletons. These data come from a study of blood T cell repertoires in COVID-19. Germline CDR1 and CDR2: SGHRS and YFSETQ. CDR3 length: 16 amino acids. J gave up 2 bases and V 2 bases, and 6 bases lay outside the gene matches. This TCR was sampled from a woman aged 25 to 39 with acute COVID-19. The sample consisted of PBMCs or T cells enriched from blood (not recorded which). V is TRBV5-1 and J is TRBJ2-3, with TRBD2 matching over 9 bases. CDR3 bases: TGCGCCAGCAGCTTTCCTAGCGGGGAATACACAGATACGCAGTATTTT. Amino acid sequence: CASSFPSGEYTDTQYF.